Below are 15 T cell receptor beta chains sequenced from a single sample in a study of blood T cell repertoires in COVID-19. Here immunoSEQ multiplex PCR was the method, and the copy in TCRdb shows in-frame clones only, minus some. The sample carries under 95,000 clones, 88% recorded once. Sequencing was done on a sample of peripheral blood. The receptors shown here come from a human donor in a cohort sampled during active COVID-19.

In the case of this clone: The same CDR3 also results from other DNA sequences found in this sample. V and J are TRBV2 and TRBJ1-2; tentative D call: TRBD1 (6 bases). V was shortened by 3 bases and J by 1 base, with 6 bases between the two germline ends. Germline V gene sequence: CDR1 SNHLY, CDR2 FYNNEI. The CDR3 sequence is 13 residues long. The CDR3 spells CASSDRGNYGYTF. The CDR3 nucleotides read TGTGCCAGCAGTGACAGGGGTAACTATGGCTACACCTTC.

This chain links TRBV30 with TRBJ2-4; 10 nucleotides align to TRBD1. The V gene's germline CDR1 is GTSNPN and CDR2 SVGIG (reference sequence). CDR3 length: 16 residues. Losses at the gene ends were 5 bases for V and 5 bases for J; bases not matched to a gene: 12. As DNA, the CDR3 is TGTGCCTGGTCCCCGACAGGGGGCAATAATGAAAACATTCAGTACTTC. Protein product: CAWSPTGGNNENIQYF.

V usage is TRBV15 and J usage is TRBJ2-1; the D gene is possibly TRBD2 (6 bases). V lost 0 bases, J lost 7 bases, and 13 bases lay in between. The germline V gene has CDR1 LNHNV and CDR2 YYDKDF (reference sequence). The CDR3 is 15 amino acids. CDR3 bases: TGTGCCACCAGCAGAGATCCCGGCCGGGAGAATGAGCAGTTCTTC. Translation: CATSRDPGRENEQFF.

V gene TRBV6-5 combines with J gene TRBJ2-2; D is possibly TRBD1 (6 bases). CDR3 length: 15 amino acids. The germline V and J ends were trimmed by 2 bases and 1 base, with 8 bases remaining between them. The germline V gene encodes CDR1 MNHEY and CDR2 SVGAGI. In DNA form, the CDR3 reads TGTGCCAGCAGTTACAACAGGGAGAACACCGGGGAGCTGTTTTTT. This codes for CASSYNRENTGELFF.

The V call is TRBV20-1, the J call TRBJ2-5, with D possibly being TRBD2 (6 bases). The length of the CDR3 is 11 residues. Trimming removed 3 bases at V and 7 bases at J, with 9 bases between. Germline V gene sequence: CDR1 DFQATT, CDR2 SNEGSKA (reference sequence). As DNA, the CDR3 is TGCAGTGCTAGGGGGGGTGCGACCCAGTACTTC. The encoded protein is CSARGGATQYF.

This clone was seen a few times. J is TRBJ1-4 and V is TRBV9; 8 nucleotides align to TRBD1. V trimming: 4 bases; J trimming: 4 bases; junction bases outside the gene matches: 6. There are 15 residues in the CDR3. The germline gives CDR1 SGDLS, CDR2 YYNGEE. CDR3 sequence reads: CASSSGGDYNEKLFF. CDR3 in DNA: TGTGCCAGCAGCTCAGGGGGCGACTATAATGAAAAACTGTTTTTT.

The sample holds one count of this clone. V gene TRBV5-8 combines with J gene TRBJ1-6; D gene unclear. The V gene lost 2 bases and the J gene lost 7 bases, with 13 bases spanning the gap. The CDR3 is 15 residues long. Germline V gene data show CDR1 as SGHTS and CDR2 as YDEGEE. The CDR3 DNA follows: TGTGCCAGCAGCTTTCAAGCGCTGAGGAATTCACCCCTCCACTTT. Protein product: CASSFQALRNSPLHF.

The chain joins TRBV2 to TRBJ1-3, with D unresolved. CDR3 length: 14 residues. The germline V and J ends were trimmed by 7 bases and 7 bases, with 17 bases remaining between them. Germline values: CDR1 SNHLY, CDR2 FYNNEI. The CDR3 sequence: CASTRGIDENTIYF. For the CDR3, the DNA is TGTGCCAGCACCCGGGGAATCGACGAGAACACCATATATTTT.

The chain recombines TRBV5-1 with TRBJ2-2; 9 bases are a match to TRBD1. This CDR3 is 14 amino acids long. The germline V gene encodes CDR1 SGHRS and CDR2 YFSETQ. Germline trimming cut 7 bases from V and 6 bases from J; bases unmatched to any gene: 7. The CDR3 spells CASSRDRDPGELFF. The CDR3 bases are TGCGCCAGCTCCCGGGACAGGGATCCCGGGGAGCTGTTTTTT.

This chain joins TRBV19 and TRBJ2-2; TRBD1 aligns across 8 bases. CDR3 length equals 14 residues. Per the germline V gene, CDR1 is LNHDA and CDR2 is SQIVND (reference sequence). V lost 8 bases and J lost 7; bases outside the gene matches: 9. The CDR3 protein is CASHSGRGHGELFF. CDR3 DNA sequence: TGTGCCAGTCATAGCGGCAGGGGGCACGGGGAGCTGTTTTTT.

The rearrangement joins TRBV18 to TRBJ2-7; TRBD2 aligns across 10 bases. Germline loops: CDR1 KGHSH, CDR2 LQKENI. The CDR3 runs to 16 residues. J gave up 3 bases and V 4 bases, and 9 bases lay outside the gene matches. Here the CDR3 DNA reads TGTGCCAGCTCACAAAAAACCGGGACTAGCGTCTACGAGCAGTACTTC. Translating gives CASSQKTGTSVYEQYF.

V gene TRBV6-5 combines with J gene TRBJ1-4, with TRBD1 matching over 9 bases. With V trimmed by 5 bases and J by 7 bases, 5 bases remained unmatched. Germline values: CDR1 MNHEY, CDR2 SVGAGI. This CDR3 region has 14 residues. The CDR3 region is CASSRDREGEKLFF. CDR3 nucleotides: TGTGCCAGCAGTCGGGACAGGGAAGGTGAAAAACTGTTTTTT.

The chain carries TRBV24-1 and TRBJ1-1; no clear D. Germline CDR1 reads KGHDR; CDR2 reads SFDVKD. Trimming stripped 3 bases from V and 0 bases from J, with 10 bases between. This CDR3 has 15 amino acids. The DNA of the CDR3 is TGTGCCACCAGTGATCCCTCAGCGTTGAACACTGAAGCTTTCTTT. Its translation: CATSDPSALNTEAFF.

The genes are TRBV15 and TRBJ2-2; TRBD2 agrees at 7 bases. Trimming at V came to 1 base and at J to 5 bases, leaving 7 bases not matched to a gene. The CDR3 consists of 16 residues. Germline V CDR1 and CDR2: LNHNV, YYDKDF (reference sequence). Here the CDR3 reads CATSRAGWGLTGELFF. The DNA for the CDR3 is TGTGCCACCAGCAGAGCCGGTTGGGGACTAACCGGGGAGCTGTTTTTT. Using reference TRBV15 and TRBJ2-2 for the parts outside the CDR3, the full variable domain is DAMVIQNPRYQVTQFGKPVTLSCSQTLNHNVMYWYQQKSSQAPKLLFHYYDKDFNNEADTPDNFQSRRPNTSFCFLDIRSPGLGDTAMYLCATSRAGWGLTGELFFGEGSRLTVL.

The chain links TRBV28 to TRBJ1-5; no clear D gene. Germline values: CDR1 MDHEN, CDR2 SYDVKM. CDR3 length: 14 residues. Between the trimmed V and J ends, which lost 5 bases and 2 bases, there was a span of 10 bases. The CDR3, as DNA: TGTGCCAGCAGTCGATTCGGGGGCAATCAGCCCCAGCATTTT. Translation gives CASSRFGGNQPQHF.